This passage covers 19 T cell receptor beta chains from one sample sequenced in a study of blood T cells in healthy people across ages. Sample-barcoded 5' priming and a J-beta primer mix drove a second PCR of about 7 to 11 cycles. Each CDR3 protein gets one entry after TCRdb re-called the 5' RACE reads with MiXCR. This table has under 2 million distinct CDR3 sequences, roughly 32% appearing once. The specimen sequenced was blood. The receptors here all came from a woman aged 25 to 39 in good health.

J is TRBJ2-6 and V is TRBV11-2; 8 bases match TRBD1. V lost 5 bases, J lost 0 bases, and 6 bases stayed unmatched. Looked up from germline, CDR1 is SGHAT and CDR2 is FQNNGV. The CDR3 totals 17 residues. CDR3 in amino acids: CASSPRQGPSGANVLTF. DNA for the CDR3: TGTGCCAGCAGCCCCAGACAGGGGCCCTCTGGGGCCAACGTCCTGACTTTC.

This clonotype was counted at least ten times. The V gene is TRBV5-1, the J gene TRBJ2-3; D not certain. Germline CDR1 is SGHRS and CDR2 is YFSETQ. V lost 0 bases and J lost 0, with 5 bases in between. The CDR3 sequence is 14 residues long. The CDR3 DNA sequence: TGCGCCAGCAGCTTGGGGGCTAGCACAGATACGCAGTATTTT. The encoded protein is CASSLGASTDTQYF.

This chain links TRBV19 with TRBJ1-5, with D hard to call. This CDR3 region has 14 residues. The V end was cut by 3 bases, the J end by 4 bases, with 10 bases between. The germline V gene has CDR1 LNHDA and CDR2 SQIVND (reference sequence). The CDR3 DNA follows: TGTGCCAGTAGTATGTGGCAGATTAATCAGCCCCAGCATTTT. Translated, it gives CASSMWQINQPQHF.

The CDR3 sequence is CASSPRGFQAYEQYF. For the CDR3, the DNA is TGTGCCAGCAGCCCCCGGGGCTTCCAGGCCTACGAGCAGTACTTC. The chain joins TRBV11-2 to TRBJ2-7; perhaps D is TRBD1 or TRBD2 (5 bases each). V lost 5 bases and J 2 bases, leaving 16 bases between the germline ends. Germline lookup yields CDR1 SGHAT and CDR2 FQNNGV. The CDR3 contains 15 residues.

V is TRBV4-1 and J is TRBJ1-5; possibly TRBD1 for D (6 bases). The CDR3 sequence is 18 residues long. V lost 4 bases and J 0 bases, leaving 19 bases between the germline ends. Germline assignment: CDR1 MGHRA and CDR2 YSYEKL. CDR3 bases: TGCGCCAGCAGCCCCACCCCAGCAGGGGACTTTAGCAATCAGCCCCAGCATTTT. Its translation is CASSPTPAGDFSNQPQHF.

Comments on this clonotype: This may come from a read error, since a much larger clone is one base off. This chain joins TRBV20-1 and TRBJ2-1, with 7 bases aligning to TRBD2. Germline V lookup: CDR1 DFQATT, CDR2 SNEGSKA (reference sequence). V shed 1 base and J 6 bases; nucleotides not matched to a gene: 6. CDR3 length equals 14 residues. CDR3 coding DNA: TGCAGTGCTAGAGGCCCCCGCGGGAGCAATGAGCAGTTCTTC. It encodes CSARGPRGSNEQFF.

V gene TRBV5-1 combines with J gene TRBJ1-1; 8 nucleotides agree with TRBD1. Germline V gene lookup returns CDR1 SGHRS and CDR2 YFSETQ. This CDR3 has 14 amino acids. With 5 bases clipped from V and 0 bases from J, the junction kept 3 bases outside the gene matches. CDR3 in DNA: TGCGCCAGCAGAGTGACAGGGGTGAACACTGAAGCTTTCTTT. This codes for CASRVTGVNTEAFF.

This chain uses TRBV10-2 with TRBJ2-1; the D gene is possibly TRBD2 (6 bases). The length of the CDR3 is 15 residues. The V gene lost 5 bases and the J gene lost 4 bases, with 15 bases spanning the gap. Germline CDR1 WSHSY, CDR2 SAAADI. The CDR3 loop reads CASSHGERVYNEQFF. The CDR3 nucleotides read TGCGCCAGCAGTCACGGCGAGCGGGTTTACAATGAGCAGTTCTTC.

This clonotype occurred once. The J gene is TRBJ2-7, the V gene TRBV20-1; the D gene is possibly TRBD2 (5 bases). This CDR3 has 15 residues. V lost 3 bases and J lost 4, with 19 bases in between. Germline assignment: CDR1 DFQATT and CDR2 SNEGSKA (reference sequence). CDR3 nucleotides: TGCAGTGCTAGGGAGGTAGGCAGAACTAAGTACGAGCAGTACTTC. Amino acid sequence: CSAREVGRTKYEQYF.

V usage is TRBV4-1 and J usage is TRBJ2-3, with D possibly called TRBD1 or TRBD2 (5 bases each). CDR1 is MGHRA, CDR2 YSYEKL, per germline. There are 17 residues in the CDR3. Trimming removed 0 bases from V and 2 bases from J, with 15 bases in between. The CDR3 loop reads CASSQELGVAVTDTQYF. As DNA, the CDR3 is TGCGCCAGCAGCCAAGAACTGGGGGTAGCCGTCACAGATACGCAGTATTTT.

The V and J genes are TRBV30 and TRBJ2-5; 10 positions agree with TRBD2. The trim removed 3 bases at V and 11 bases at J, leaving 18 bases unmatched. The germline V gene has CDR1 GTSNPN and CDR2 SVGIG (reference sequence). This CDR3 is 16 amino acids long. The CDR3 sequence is CAWSQPLAGDRNEQYF. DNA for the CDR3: TGTGCCTGGAGCCAACCCCTAGCGGGAGATAGGAATGAGCAGTACTTC.

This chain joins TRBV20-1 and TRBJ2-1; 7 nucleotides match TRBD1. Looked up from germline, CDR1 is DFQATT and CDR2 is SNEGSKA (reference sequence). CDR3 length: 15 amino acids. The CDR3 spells CSAYPPPGQYNEQFF. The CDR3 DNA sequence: TGCAGCGCCTACCCACCCCCGGGACAGTACAATGAGCAGTTCTTC.

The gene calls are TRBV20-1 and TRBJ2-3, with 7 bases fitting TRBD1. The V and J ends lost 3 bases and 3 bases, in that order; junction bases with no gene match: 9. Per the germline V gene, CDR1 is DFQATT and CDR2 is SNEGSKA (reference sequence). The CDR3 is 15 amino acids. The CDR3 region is CSARGKSTGTDTQYF. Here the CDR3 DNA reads TGCAGTGCTAGGGGTAAATCGACAGGGACAGATACGCAGTATTTT.

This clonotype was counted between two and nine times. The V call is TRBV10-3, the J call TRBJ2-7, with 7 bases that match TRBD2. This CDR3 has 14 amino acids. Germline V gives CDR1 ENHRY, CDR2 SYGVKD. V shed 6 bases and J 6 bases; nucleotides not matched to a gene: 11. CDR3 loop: CAIRDSGLAGEQYF. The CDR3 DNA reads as TGTGCCATCAGGGATTCAGGGTTAGCGGGCGAGCAGTACTTC.

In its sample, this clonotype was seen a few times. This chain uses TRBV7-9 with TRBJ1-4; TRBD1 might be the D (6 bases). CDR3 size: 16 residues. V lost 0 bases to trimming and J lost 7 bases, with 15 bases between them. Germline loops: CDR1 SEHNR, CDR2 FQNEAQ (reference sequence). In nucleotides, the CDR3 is TGTGCCAGCAGCTTAGCAATGGGGGCCGACGGTGAAAAACTGTTTTTT. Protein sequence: CASSLAMGADGEKLFF.

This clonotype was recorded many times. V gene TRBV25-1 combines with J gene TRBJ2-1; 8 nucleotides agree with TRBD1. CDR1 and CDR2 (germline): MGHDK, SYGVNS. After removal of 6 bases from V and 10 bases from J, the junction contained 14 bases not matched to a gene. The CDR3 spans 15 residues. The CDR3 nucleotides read TGTGCCAGCAGAGGAGATTGGACAGGGAGGCGCGAGCAGTTCTTC. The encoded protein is CASRGDWTGRREQFF.

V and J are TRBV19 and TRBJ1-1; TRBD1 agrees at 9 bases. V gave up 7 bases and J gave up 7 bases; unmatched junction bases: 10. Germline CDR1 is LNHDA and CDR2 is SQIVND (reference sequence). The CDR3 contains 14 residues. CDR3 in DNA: TGTGCCAGTAAAATGTGGACAGGGGAGGGTGAAGCTTTCTTT. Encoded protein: CASKMWTGEGEAFF.

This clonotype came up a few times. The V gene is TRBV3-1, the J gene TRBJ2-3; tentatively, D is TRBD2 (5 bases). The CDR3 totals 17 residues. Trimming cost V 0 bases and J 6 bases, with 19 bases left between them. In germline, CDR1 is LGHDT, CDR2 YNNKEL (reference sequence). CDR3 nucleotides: TGTGCCAGCAGCCAAGATCTTGGTCGAGCGGCCGGGGATACGCAGTATTTT. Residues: CASSQDLGRAAGDTQYF.

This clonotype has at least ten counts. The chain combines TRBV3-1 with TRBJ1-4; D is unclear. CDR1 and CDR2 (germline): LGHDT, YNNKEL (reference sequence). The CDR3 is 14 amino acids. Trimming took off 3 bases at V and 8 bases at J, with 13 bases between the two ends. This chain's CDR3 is CASSQLREEEKLFF. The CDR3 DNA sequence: TGTGCCAGCAGCCAGCTAAGGGAAGAGGAAAAACTGTTTTTT. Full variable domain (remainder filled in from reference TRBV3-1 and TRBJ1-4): DTAVSQTPKYLVTQMGNDKSIKCEQNLGHDTMYWYKQDSKKFLKIMFSYNNKELIINETVPNRFSPKSPDKAHLNLHINSLELGDSAVYFCASSQLREEEKLFFGSGTQLSVL.